This T cell receptor beta chain comes out of a study of blood T cell repertoires in COVID-19. Losses at the gene ends were 5 bases for V and 7 bases for J; bases not matched to a gene: 8. The germline CDR1 and CDR2 sequences are MNHEY and SMNVEV (reference sequence). There are 16 residues in the CDR3. The table came from immunoSEQ multiplex PCR; TCRdb's copy has only in-frame clones and leaves some out. This table has just over 35,000 clones, over 75% appearing once. This sequence joins TRBV27 and TRBJ2-1; 13 bases are a match to TRBD2. The TCR comes from a human donor in a cohort sampled during active COVID-19. The sample consisted of peripheral blood. CDR3 DNA sequence: TGTGCCAGCAGTGTCCTCACTAGCGGGGGGGCTAATGAGCAGTTCTTC. Translating it yields CASSVLTSGGANEQFF.